This T cell receptor (beta chain) comes out of a study of beta chain features in type 1 diabetes. Of the isolated RNA, all was reverse transcribed, and so the sequenced material was expressed TCRB transcripts. The assay was immunoSEQ multiplex PCR, and TCRdb's table has in-frame clones only and misses some. The sample consists of about 660,000 clones, around 15% of them appearing once. Germline-derived CDR1 and CDR2 are SGHTA and FQGNSA. V dropped 1 base and J dropped 0 bases, with 7 bases sitting between them. This CDR3 region has 15 residues. As regards this clone: Its specificity is unknown.

Overall study results and limits: Within each of all four CD4+ subsets, Type 1 diabetes patients had TCRB CDR3s that were moderately but significantly shorter.

The material sequenced was naive CD4+ T cells from blood. The rearrangement uses TRBV7-2 and TRBJ2-4, with D uncertain. The sequence was obtained from a man between 18 and 35 years old with type 1 diabetes. The DNA of the CDR3 is TGTGCCAGCAGCTTAGAACCTCTAGCCAAAAACATTCAGTACTTC. The encoded protein is CASSLEPLAKNIQYF.